This TCR beta chain was identified during a study of T cell responses to AZD1222 COVID-19 vaccine. Comments on this clone: Its antigen is unknown.

General observations from the study: Within unmutated variant regions lay the reported targets of nearly half of spike-specific TCRs. White British ancestry dominated among donors, who included more females, and clonal diversity was possibly underestimated.

The V end lost 11 bases, the J end lost 1 base, and 20 bases lay between the germline ends. Germline assignment: CDR1 MNHEY and CDR2 SVGAGI. The CDR3 consists of 15 residues. Profiled with immunoSEQ multiplex PCR; TCRdb holds only in-frame clones, not every one. The repertoire holds 150,000 to 180,000 clones, with around nine tenths as singletons. Sequencing was performed on peripheral blood, taken after recovery from COVID-19. The V gene is TRBV6-5, the J gene TRBJ1-1; D uncertain. The receptor comes from an adult who had recovered from COVID-19. The chain's CDR3 is CAVYLYGLENTEAFF. The CDR3 DNA reads as TGTGCCGTTTACCTCTACGGGTTGGAGAACACTGAAGCTTTCTTT.